Sequencing of this T cell receptor beta chain was carried out in a study of human T cells and chemical hapten exposure (dated by TCRdb to the early 2020s). With regard to the full study: For sensitization, 2% DPC in acetone was applied to a 2 cm by 2 cm area of upper inner arm skin. Throughout the approximately 25-week study period, patients were also given weekly therapeutic DPC doses on the scalp. Patient blood was sampled pre-sensitization (week 0) and at 2, 6 and about 24 weeks after DPC sensitization. The study tracked peripheral blood TCR repertoire changes in vivo during primary and secondary sensitization to the hapten diphenylcyclopropenone (DPC) in alopecia patients. Patch testing was done on the upper back using Finn chambers containing 0.01% DPC, and results were scored after 6 days according to International Contact Dermatitis Research Group standards. Blood for TCR sequencing was provided by twenty-nine alopecia patients at one to four time points (pre-sensitization, 2, 6 and 24 weeks). The libraries were sequenced as a pool, and the TCR yield per sample differed mostly because of small variations in library volumes within the pool. Alopecia areata with under or over 50% scalp involvement, alopecia totalis and alopecia universalis were represented in the patient cohort, which was mostly female. Broad study findings and their caveats: Expanded TCRs formed significantly more large CDR3 similarity clusters than pre-sensitization or healthy control sets, consistent with antigen-driven responses. After repeated subsampling, changes were observed in the strength of the expansion versus patch-test correlation and in the threshold at which the correlation became significant. Because every patient had alopecia, a presumed autoimmune disease, the patients' immune response might differ from that of healthy individuals. The number of PT1 expanded TCRs positively correlated with patch test score, significant at thresholds 8, 16 and 32 but not 4. DPC sensitization did not change the number of TCRs with a frequency above 1 in 1000, and there was no evidence of changes in global repertoire structure.

Libraries came from RACE. Sequencing relied on a NextSeq 500. During library preparation, unique molecular identifiers were attached to individual cDNA molecules so that TCRs could be counted in a quantitative, reproducible way. From each blood RNA sample, both TCR alpha and TCR beta chains were sequenced. Under the source paper's analysis protocol: A median of about 100,000 TCRs per sample was observed, with a range of about 23,224 to 690,600. The Decombinator software suite was used to annotate the V, J and CDR3 of the TCR reads. For the PS versus PT1 abundance plots, all samples were subsampled to the same number of TCRs (28,000). TCRs were defined as expanded if absent before sensitization and observed at least eight times at the 2-week time point. TCRdb handled the public reads itself, with Q25 trimming in fastp and clone calling in MiXCR, and kept productive beta chains. Rows with one shared CDR3 protein collapse into an entry with the most common genes and DNA. The V and J calls, along with clone size, are taken from TCRdb and not from the paper's own processing. The sample table records under 200,000 distinct CDR3 sequences; just under 30% of these occur just once. Clones ranked in the top ten supply under 3% of the sample.

From a lookup of the germline V gene, CDR1 and CDR2 are SGHTA and FQGNSA. V is pared back by 1 base and J by 7 bases, with 11 bases lying between the germline termini. The CDR3 sequence holds 13 residues, the cysteine and phenylalanine included. This entry keeps only the CDR3 DNA: 39 bases, framed from base 1. This sample's time point label indicates: pre-sensitization, week 0. The treatment or condition label, read with the paper, signifies: therapeutic diphenylcyclopropenone sensitization with weekly scalp DPC. Blood at each patch-test visit was drawn before the patch test was applied. Patients were considered eligible if aged 18 to 70, diagnosed with alopecia and deemed suitable for DPC therapy, and patients were excluded if pregnant. Total RNA was extracted from unfractionated whole blood that had been collected in Tempus Blood RNA tubes. In regard to this clonotype: It lacks a known antigen. The input lacks base qualities; no much larger clone sits a single base away.

The source material was whole blood, sampled in connection with sensitization to the hapten diphenylcyclopropenone (DPC). The receptor's source is a woman in her thirties with alopecia areata. Some clones in this sample may be carry-over from other donors' samples. The chain employs TRBV7-2 and TRBJ2-7; the D gene could be TRBD1 or TRBD2, each one agreeing over 5 bases. CDR3 sequence: CASSLGWGNEQYF. The DNA is as follows: TGTGCCAGCAGCTTAGGGTGGGGGAATGAGCAGTACTTC.